This T cell receptor (beta chain) is from a study of cytomegalovirus exposure and HLA in healthy donors. Study outcomes and limitations: Investigators reported around 150 TCR beta chains as tied to cytomegalovirus. The classifier reportedly diagnosed cytomegalovirus status with high sensitivity and specificity.

The CDR3 consists of 13 residues. Deletions cut 5 bases from V and 2 bases from J, with 11 bases between. Germline V gives CDR1 SGHTS, CDR2 YDEGEE. A remark on this clone: No antigen is known for it.

Generated by immunoSEQ multiplex PCR, the TCRdb table keeps only in-frame clones and is missing some. The sample holds about 130,000 clones, around four fifths seen once. The sample was PBMCs. The receptor's source is a man under 40 in good health and CMV-seropositive. The V and J genes are TRBV5-8 and TRBJ2-7, with D possibly matching TRBD1 (6 bases). The CDR3 sequence is CASRRGIPYEQYF. For the CDR3, the DNA is TGTGCCAGCAGAAGGGGGATCCCCTACGAGCAGTACTTC.